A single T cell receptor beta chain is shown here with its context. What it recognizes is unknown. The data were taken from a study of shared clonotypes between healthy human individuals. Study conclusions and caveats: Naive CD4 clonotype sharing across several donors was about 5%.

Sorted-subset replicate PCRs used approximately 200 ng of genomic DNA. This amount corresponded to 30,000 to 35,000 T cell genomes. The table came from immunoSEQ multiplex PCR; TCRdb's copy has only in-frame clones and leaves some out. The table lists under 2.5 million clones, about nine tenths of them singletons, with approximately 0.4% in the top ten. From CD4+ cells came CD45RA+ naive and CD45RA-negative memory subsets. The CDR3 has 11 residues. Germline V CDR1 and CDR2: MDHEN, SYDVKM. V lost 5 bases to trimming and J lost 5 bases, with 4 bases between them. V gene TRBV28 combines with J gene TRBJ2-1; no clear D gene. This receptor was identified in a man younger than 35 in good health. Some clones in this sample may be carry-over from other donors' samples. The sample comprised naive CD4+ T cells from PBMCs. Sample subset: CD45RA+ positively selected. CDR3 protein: CASSPNNEQFF. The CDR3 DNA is TGTGCCAGCAGTCCGAACAATGAGCAGTTCTTC.